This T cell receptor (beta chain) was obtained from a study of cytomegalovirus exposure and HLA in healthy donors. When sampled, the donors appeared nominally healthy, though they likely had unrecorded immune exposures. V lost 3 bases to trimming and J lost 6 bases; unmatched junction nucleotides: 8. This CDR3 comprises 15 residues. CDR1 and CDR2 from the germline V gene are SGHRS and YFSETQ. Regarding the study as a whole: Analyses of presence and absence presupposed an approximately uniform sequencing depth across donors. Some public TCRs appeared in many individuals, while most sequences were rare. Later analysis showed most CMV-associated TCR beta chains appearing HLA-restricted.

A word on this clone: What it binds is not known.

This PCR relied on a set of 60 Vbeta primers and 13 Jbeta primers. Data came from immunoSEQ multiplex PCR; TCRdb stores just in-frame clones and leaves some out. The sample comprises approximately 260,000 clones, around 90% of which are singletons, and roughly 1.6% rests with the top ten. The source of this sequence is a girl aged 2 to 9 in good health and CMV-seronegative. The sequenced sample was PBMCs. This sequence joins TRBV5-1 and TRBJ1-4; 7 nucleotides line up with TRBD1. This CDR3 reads CASSSGEGGHEKLFF. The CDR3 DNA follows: TGCGCCAGCAGCTCCGGGGAAGGGGGCCATGAAAAACTGTTTTTT.